This T cell receptor (beta chain) emerged from a study of blood T cells in healthy people across ages (dated by TCRdb to the mid-2010s). For the wider study: In model experiments, roughly one uniquely barcoded TCR beta cDNA molecule per two T cells was captured by template switching. Four age groups were formed from the donors: young (average approximately 15 years), middle-aged (around 37), aged (62) and long-lived (approximately 80). To track age-related changes in TCR beta repertoire diversity, the study relied on deep sequencing normalized with unique cDNA molecular identifiers. The study analyzed two additional independent replicas of 1 million unique cDNA reads from the same blood draw for two donors, one aged 18 to 29 and one aged 80 or older. What the authors observed across the whole study: Conclusive comparison of naive and antigen-experienced compartments was prevented by the profiling of bulk unsorted PBMCs. The percentage of naive T cells measured by flow cytometry correlated strongly with observed TCR beta diversity. Estimates of total diversity based on one million sequenced T cells were regarded as lower bounds and as underestimates. As age increased, observed TCR beta diversity per million T cells dropped in a roughly linear way, and a significant reduction was already evident by age 40. Compared with the aged group, the long-lived group had more naive CD4+ T cells, fewer expanded clones and increased TCR diversity, suggesting age selection. The CMV infection status of donors was not known, potentially confounding age-related changes in expanded clonotypes.

Systemically healthy Caucasian individuals from Russia, 39 in total and aged roughly 6 to 95 years, were included as donors. Each donor gave around 9.5 milliliters of peripheral blood, collected into EDTA-treated Vacutainer tubes. Ficoll-Paque density-gradient centrifugation was used to isolate PBMCs, with at least 6 million obtained per sample. Total RNA was extracted from PBMCs with Trizol reagent, with at least 6 micrograms obtained per sample. Naive CD45RAhigh/CD27high T cell percentages were measured by flow cytometry on a PBMC aliquot from every donor. As to this clonotype: The antigen it recognizes is unknown. It has no much larger one-base neighbor in the sample; base qualities were not kept.

From the cysteine up to the phenylalanine, the CDR3 has a length of 15 residues. The DNA shown is the 45-base CDR3, in frame from base 1. The junction shows trimming of 4 bases on V and 4 bases on J, plus 13 bases between the germline ends. As encoded in the germline V gene, CDR1 is KGHDR while CDR2 is SFDVKD. Libraries were constructed by 5' RACE. TCRdb names Illumina HiSeq 2500 as the instrument used. A second roughly 6 to 11 cycle PCR used a sample-barcoded 5' primer and a J-beta primer mix. A unique molecular identifier was introduced onto each TCR beta cDNA molecule by a template-switch 5' adaptor carrying 12 random nucleotides. Each sample yielded at least 2.5 million CDR3-containing paired-end reads. The Mint cDNA synthesis kit, primed by a TRBC-specific oligonucleotide, was used to synthesize first-strand cDNA from all RNA. All cDNA was treated with uracil-DNA glycosylase and then went through a first 18-cycle PCR with the universal primers M1SS and BC2_uni_R. As for the original processing: For normalization, 1 million high-quality reads, each with a distinct molecular identifier, were randomly selected from each sample. Reads with shared molecular identifiers were discarded instead of being binned into consensus sequences. MiTCR, run with a Q25 quality threshold and the strictest error-elimination algorithm, handled CDR3 identification, clonotype clustering and error correction. A nonparametric unseen species model with Euler transformation was used to estimate lower-bound total TCR beta diversity. TCRdb reran the public reads through fastp at Q25 and MiXCR, keeping productive beta chains. Identical CDR3 proteins give one entry, which carries the most common genes and DNA. These V and J calls are TCRdb output, not the study's own analysis. A total of some 1,000,000 distinct CDR3 sequences appear in this sample, about 23% of them only once. The ten largest clones represent around 0.75% of the sample.

The same data also went into a second study, on T cells of mothers and their children. From the second report: Donors were nine systemically healthy Caucasian individuals: three mothers and their six children. cDNA synthesis consumed the entire amount of extracted RNA, loaded at around 1.4 ug RNA in each 15 ul reaction. In the second PCR, sample barcodes and 2-4 random nucleotides were introduced via the M1S primer. Over 10 million TCR beta CDR3 reads came from each mother, compared with roughly 2.8 million reads from each child. Thymic selection shapes the output of TCR recombination in a similar way in related and unrelated pairs, and inherited differences have a minor effect. Normalized repertoire overlap was always found to be slightly, but never significantly, higher in related mother-child pairs than in unrelated mother-child pairs. No persistent microchimeric T cell clones were found, with a detection sensitivity of roughly 100 clones per million clonotypes. Deep NGS was used in the study to compare the TCR beta repertoires of mothers and children and to look for features that separate related mother-child pairs from unrelated individuals. Mothers averaged roughly 40 +/- 4 years of age and children averaged around 10 +/- 4 years. After adapters were ligated using NEBNext reagents, the libraries underwent 100+100 nt paired-end sequencing on an Illumina HiSeq 2000. To avoid cross-contamination, the mother libraries and the child libraries were prepared a month apart and sequenced in separate runs. Between 500,000 and 2,000,000 distinct TCR beta clonotypes were identified per donor. Naive TCR beta clonotypes were estimated from low-frequency clonotypes matched to each donor's FACS-determined naive share, without sorting.

The sequence came from a girl aged 2 to 9 in good health. Recombination linked TRBV24-1 to TRBJ1-3, with no confident D gene call. The sample was blood. The sequenced DNA is TGTGCCACCAGTGACGGTGCAGCACCCGGAAACACCATATATTTT. It codes for CATSDGAAPGNTIYF.